The clone carrying this TCR beta chain was found a few times. The antigen remains undetermined. One entry per CDR3 protein, called by TCRdb with MiXCR from the reads. The table has over 7,500 distinct CDR3 sequences, 20% seen once. This CDR3 is built from 16 residues. V lost 4 bases and J lost 3; bases outside the gene matches: 11. The germline V gene encodes CDR1 DFQATT and CDR2 SNEGSKA (reference sequence). This sample was included in a study of liver allograft versus peripheral blood T cells. Study as a whole: Recipients' peripheral blood served as the comparator for T cell receptor repertoires in transplanted livers.

Study-wide results and limits: Liver allograft and peripheral blood T cell receptor repertoires reportedly differed.

The rearrangement links TRBV20-1 to TRBJ2-3, with 9 bases matching TRBD1. The source of this sequence is a human patient who had a liver transplant. Part of the T cell pool may stem from the graft donor. CDR3 region: CSATDRGGEITDTQYF. The CDR3 nucleotides are TGCAGTGCTACGGACAGGGGCGGGGAGATTACAGATACGCAGTATTTT.